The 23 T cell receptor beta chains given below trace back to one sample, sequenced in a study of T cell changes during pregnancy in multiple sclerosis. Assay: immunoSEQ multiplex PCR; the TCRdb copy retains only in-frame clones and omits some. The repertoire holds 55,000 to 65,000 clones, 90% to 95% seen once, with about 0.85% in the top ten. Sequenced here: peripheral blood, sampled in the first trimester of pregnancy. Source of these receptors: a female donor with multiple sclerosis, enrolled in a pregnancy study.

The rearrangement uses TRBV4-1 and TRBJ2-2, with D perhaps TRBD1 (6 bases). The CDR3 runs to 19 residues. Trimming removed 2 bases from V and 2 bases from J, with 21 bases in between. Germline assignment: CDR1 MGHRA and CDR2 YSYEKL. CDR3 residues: CASSQPNLGAGPNTGELFF. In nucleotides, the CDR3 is TGCGCCAGCAGCCAACCCAATTTGGGGGCCGGGCCTAACACCGGGGAGCTGTTTTTT.

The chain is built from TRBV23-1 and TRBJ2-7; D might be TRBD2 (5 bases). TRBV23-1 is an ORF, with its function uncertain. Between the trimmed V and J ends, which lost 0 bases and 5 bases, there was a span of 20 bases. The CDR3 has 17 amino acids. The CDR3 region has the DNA TGCGCCAGCAGTCAATCGTCCCACCGAGGGCCAAGGGACGAGCAGTACTTC. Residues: CASSQSSHRGPRDEQYF.

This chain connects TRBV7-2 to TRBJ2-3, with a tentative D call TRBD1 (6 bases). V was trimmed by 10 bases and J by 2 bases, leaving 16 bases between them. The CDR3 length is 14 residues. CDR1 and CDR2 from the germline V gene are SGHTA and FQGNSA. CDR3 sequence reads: CATSSRGFTDTQYF. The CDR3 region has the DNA TGTGCCACATCGTCCAGGGGTTTCACAGATACGCAGTATTTT. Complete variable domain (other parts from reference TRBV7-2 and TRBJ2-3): GAGVSQSPSNKVTEKGKDVELRCDPISGHTALYWYRQSLGQGLEFLIYFQGNSAPDKSGLPSDRFSAERTGGSVSTLTIQRTQQEDSAVYLCATSSRGFTDTQYFGPGTRLTVL.

CDR3 region: CASSQVGTGTYGYTF. CDR3 nucleotide sequence: TGCGCCAGCAGCCAAGTCGGTACAGGGACCTATGGCTACACCTTC. This chain joins TRBV4-3 and TRBJ1-2; a possible D gene is TRBD1 (6 bases). Germline V CDR1 and CDR2: LGHNA, YSLEER. CDR3 length equals 15 residues. Trimming removed 1 base from V and 4 bases from J, with 13 bases in between.

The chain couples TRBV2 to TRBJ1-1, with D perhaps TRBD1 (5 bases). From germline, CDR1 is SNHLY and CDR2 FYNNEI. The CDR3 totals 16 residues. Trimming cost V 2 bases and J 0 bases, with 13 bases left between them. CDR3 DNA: TGTGCCAGCAGTGAATGGGGACTCCCCATGAACACTGAAGCTTTCTTT. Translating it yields CASSEWGLPMNTEAFF.

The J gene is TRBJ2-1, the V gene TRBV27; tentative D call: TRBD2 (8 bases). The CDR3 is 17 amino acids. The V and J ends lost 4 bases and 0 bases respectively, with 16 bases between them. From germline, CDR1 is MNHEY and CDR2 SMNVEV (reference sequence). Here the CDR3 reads CASSSGGTVVSYNEQFF. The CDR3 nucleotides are TGTGCCAGCAGTTCGGGGGGGACAGTCGTCTCCTACAATGAGCAGTTCTTC.

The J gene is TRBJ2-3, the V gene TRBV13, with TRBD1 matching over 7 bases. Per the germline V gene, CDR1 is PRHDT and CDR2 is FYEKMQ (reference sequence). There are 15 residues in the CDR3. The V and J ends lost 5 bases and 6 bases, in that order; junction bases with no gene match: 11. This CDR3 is CASSHGRGIWDTQYF. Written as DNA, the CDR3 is TGTGCCAGCAGCCACGGCAGGGGGATATGGGATACGCAGTATTTT.

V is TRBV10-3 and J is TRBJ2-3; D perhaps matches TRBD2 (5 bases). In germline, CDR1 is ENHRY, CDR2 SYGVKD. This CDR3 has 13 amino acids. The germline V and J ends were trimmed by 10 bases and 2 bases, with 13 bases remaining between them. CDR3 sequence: CATHLAPTDTQYF. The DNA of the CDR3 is TGTGCCACCCATCTAGCCCCCACAGATACGCAGTATTTT.

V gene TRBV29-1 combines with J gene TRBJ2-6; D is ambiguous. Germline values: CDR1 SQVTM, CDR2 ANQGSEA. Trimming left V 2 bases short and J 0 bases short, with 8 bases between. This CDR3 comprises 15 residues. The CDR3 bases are TGCAGCGTTGAATTCGGCGGCTCTGGGGCCAACGTCCTGACTTTC. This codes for CSVEFGGSGANVLTF.

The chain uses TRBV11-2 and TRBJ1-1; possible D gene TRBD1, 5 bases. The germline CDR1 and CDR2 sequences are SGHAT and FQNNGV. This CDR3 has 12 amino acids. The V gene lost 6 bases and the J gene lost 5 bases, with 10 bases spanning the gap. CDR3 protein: CASRMGGTEAFF. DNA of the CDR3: TGTGCCAGCAGGATGGGGGGAACTGAAGCTTTCTTT.

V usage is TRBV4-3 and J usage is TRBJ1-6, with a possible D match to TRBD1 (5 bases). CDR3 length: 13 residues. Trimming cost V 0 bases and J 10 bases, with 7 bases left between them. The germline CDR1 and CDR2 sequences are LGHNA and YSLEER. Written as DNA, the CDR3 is TGCGCCAGCAGCCAAGAGCAGGGATCACCCCTCCACTTT. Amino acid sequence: CASSQEQGSPLHF.

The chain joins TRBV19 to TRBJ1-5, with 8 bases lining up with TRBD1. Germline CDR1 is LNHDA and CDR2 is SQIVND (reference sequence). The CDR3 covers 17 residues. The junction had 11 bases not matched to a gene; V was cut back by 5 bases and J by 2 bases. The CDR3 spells CASSVRTGRWGNQPQHF. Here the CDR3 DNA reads TGTGCCAGTAGTGTTCGGACAGGGCGATGGGGCAATCAGCCCCAGCATTTT.

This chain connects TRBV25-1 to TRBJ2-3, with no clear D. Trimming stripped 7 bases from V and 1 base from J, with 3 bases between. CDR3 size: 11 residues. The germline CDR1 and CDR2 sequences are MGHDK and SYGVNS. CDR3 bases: TGTGCCAGCATAGGCACAGATACGCAGTATTTT. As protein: CASIGTDTQYF.

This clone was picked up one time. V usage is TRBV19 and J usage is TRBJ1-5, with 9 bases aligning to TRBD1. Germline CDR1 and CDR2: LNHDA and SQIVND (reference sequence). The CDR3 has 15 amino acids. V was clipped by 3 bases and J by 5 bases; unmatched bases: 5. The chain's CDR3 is CASSMGTGWYQPQHF. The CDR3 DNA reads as TGTGCCAGTAGTATGGGGACAGGGTGGTATCAGCCCCAGCATTTT.

The CDR3, as DNA: TGTGCCAGCAGCATTAACAGGGGGGCGAGACCCCTCCACTTT. It specifies CASSINRGARPLHF. The chain recombines TRBV13 with TRBJ1-6, with 8 bases matching TRBD1. Per germline, CDR1 PRHDT and CDR2 FYEKMQ (reference sequence). The CDR3 totals 14 residues. V shed 5 bases, J shed 12 bases, and the junction held 9 bases outside the gene matches.

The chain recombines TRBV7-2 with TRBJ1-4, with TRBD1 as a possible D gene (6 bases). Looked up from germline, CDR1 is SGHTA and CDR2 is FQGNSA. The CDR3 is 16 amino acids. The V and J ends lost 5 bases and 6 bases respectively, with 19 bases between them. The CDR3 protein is CASSPLGGVLDEKLFF. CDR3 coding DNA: TGTGCCAGCAGCCCCCTTGGGGGCGTTTTGGATGAAAAACTGTTTTTT.

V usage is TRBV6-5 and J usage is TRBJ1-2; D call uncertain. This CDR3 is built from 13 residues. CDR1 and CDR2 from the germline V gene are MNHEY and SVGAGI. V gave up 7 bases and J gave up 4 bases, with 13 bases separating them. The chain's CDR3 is CASTGGLPYGYTF. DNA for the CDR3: TGTGCCAGCACTGGAGGACTCCCCTATGGCTACACCTTC.

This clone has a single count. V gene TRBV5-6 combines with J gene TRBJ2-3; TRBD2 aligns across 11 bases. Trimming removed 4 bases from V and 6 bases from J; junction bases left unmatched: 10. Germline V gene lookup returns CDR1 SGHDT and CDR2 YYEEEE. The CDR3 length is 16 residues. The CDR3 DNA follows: TGTGCCAGCAGCATAAAACGACTAGCGGGGACCGATACGCAGTATTTT. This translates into CASSIKRLAGTDTQYF.

In nucleotides, the CDR3 is TGTGCCAGCAGCTTCACAGGGGAGGACCTCCACTTT. Translated: CASSFTGEDLHF. The rearrangement links TRBV7-3 to TRBJ1-6, with 7 bases aligning to TRBD1. With 3 bases clipped from V and 15 bases from J, the junction kept 5 bases outside the gene matches. Germline V gene lookup returns CDR1 SGHTA and CDR2 FQGTGA. This CDR3 comprises 12 residues.

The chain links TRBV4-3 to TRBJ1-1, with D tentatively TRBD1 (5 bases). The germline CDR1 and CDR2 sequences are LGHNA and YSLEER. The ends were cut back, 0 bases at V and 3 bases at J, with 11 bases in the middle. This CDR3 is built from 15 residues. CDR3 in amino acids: CASSQDTGGYTEAFF. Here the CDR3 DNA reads TGCGCCAGCAGCCAAGATACGGGGGGATACACTGAAGCTTTCTTT.

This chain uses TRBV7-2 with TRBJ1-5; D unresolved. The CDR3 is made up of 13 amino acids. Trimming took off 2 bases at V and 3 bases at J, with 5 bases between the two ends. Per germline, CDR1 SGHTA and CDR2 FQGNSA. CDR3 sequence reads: CASSLSPNQPQHF. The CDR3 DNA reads TGTGCCAGCAGCTTAAGCCCCAATCAGCCCCAGCATTTT.

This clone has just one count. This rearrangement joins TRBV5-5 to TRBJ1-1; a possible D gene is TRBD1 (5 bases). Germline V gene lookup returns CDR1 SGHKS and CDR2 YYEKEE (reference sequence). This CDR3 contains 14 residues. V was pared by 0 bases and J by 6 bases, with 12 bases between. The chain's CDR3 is CASSLGGRVAEAFF. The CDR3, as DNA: TGTGCCAGCAGCTTGGGAGGCAGGGTGGCTGAAGCTTTCTTT.

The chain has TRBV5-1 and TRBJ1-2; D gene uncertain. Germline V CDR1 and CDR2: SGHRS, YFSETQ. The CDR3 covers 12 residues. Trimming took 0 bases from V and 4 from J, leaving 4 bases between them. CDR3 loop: CASSLDSYGYTF. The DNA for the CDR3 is TGCGCCAGCAGCTTGGACTCCTATGGCTACACCTTC.